The 25 T cell receptor beta chains listed next were all sequenced from one sample in a study of spatial heterogeneity in lung cancer. General study results and limits: Counts of expanded alpha and beta TCRs within tumors tracked the tumor nonsynonymous mutation count.

Documented time point: sample taken at primary tumor resection. Via MiXCR, TCRdb re-called the 5' RACE reads, giving one row per CDR3 protein. The sample comprises 3,000 to 4,000 distinct CDR3 sequences, 5.5% to 8.5% of which are singletons, and 15% to 25% rests with the top ten. These receptors are not linked to any known antigen. The sequenced sample was lung tumor tissue, obtained at surgery. These receptors came from a male donor with early-stage non-small cell lung cancer.

Within the sample, this clonotype is medium-sized. The library was prepared for alpha chains; this beta chain is a stray read, so its frequency means little. The chain couples TRBV28 to TRBJ1-5, with D maybe TRBD1 (5 bases). This CDR3 has 15 amino acids. V was shortened by 5 bases and J by 7 bases, with 18 bases between the two germline ends. Germline-derived CDR1 and CDR2 are MDHEN and SYDVKM. This chain's CDR3 is CASSRPGGGDQPQHF. CDR3 coding DNA: TGTGCCAGCAGTCGACCGGGCGGGGGAGACCAGCCCCAGCATTTT.

This clonotype is medium-sized (0.01 to 0.1%) in the sample. The library was prepared for alpha chains; this beta chain is a stray read, so its frequency means little. The chain joins TRBV2 to TRBJ2-4; D uncertain. This CDR3 has 16 residues. With 5 bases removed from V and 0 bases from J, the gap between germline ends came to 14 bases. Germline CDR1 and CDR2: SNHLY and FYNNEI. DNA of the CDR3: TGTGCCAGCAGTCCCCGGCCTGGATTAGCCAAAAACATTCAGTACTTC. Translation: CASSPRPGLAKNIQYF.

This clonotype was recorded at least ten times. This beta chain turned up in a library designed for alpha chains; as an off-target read, its abundance says little. This chain links TRBV6-2 or TRBV6-3 with TRBJ1-5; D gene unclear. V was shortened by 2 bases and J by 2 bases, with 7 bases between the two germline ends. Germline values: CDR1 MNHEY, CDR2 SVGEGT. The CDR3 consists of 14 residues. CDR3 DNA: TGTGCCAGCAGTTACGCCCAGGGCAATCAGCCCCAGCATTTT. Amino acids: CASSYAQGNQPQHF.

Regarding this clonotype: This beta chain appears as a stray read in a library generated for alpha chains; its size is not informative. This chain links TRBV7-9 with TRBJ2-7; D unresolved. This CDR3 spans 12 amino acids. The germline V gene has CDR1 SEHNR and CDR2 FQNEAQ (reference sequence). Trimming shortened V by 5 bases and J by 3 bases, and 8 bases separated the two germline ends. The CDR3 protein is CASSPGIYEQYF. CDR3 coding DNA: TGTGCCAGCAGCCCGGGTATCTACGAGCAGTACTTC.

By share, this clonotype counts as medium-sized (0.01 to 0.1%). This beta chain came through as a stray read in a library set up for alpha chains, and its size says little. The chain combines TRBV7-3 with TRBJ2-6; D is possibly TRBD2 (5 bases). V was trimmed by 0 bases and J by 0 bases, leaving 9 bases between them. The germline V gene encodes CDR1 SGHTA and CDR2 FQGTGA. The length of the CDR3 is 17 residues. Written as DNA, the CDR3 is TGTGCCAGCAGCTTAACAAGCGGCCTCTCTGGGGCCAACGTCCTGACTTTC. Amino acids: CASSLTSGLSGANVLTF.

This clonotype was recorded at least ten times. This beta chain came through as a stray read in a library set up for alpha chains, and its size says little. This chain links TRBV11-2 with TRBJ2-7; 14 bases line up with TRBD2. Germline V gene data show CDR1 as SGHAT and CDR2 as FQNNGV. The CDR3 extends over 17 amino acids. Trimming removed 10 bases from V and 1 base from J; junction bases left unmatched: 12. The CDR3 is CATEPGLAGDLSYEQYV. The CDR3 nucleotides read TGTGCCACCGAACCGGGACTAGCGGGAGATTTATCCTACGAGCAGTACGTC.

By sample fraction, this clonotype is medium-sized (0.01 to 0.1%). In a library made to pick up alpha chains, this beta chain is a stray read with a size that means little. This chain joins TRBV5-1 and TRBJ2-1; 9 nucleotides line up with TRBD2. The trim removed 1 base at V and 5 bases at J, leaving 4 bases unmatched. The length of the CDR3 is 15 residues. CDR1 and CDR2 from the germline V gene are SGHRS and YFSETQ. The CDR3 DNA reads TGCGCCAGCAGCTTGCGGCGGGAGGGCGACAATGAGCAGTTCTTC. It encodes CASSLRREGDNEQFF.

By share of the sample, this clonotype is medium-sized. This beta chain is an unintended read in a library built for alpha chains; its size means little. The rearrangement joins TRBV27 to TRBJ2-1, with D perhaps given as TRBD1 or TRBD2 (5 bases each). Germline V gene sequence: CDR1 MNHEY, CDR2 SMNVEV (reference sequence). The V and J ends lost 5 bases and 9 bases respectively, with 14 bases between them. CDR3 size: 13 residues. CDR3 sequence: CASSITWDLEQFF. DNA of the CDR3: TGTGCCAGCAGTATAACCTGGGACCTTGAGCAGTTCTTC.

Many counts were recorded for this clonotype. This beta chain came through as a stray read in a library set up for alpha chains, and its size says little. The chain is built from TRBV20-1 and TRBJ2-2; D remains ambiguous. This CDR3 has 15 amino acids. Per germline, CDR1 DFQATT and CDR2 SNEGSKA (reference sequence). The V and J ends lost 3 bases and 4 bases respectively, with 15 bases between them. The CDR3 nucleotides read TGCAGTGCTAGCCCCCCAGCGCCTCTCACCGGGGAGCTGTTTTTT. As protein: CSASPPAPLTGELFF.

This clonotype is medium-sized by share. With the library built for alpha chains, this beta chain is off target and its frequency is not meaningful. This chain uses TRBV10-2 with TRBJ2-2; D ambiguous. Between the trimmed V and J ends, which lost 6 bases and 11 bases, there was a span of 13 bases. The CDR3 covers 12 residues. CDR1 and CDR2 from the germline V gene are WSHSY and SAAADI. The CDR3 DNA reads TGCGCCAGCAGCCTCTTATCGAAAGAGCTGTTTTTT. This translates into CASSLLSKELFF.

This clonotype came up many times. The size of this beta chain means little, since it is a stray read in a library made for alpha chains. The chain uses TRBV6-6 and TRBJ2-5; TRBD2 aligns across 14 bases. The CDR3 is made up of 16 amino acids. Germline V gives CDR1 MNHNY, CDR2 SVGAGI (reference sequence). After removal of 4 bases from V and 4 bases from J, the junction contained 5 bases not matched to a gene. CDR3 residues: CASSSGTSGSLETQYF. The CDR3 DNA reads TGTGCCAGCAGTTCTGGGACTAGCGGGAGTCTAGAGACCCAGTACTTC.

By share of the sample, this clonotype is medium-sized (0.01 to 0.1%). The size of this beta chain means little, since it is a stray read in a library made for alpha chains. CDR3 sequence: CASTTRSAGSQTQYF. The CDR3 DNA follows: TGTGCCAGCACCACCCGGTCGGCAGGGTCGCAGACCCAGTACTTC. This chain connects TRBV7-6 to TRBJ2-5; weak D call: TRBD1 (5 bases). Trimming took off 7 bases at V and 6 bases at J, with 21 bases between the two ends. Germline loops: CDR1 SGHVS, CDR2 FNYEAQ. The CDR3 extends over 15 amino acids.

This clonotype qualifies as medium-sized. This beta chain is off target for a library built for alpha chains, so its abundance means little. This chain joins TRBV15 and TRBJ2-2; 9 bases fit TRBD1. The V gene end was trimmed by 6 bases and the J gene end by 5 bases; junction bases not matched to a gene: 7. The CDR3 has 15 residues. Germline CDR1 is LNHNV and CDR2 is YYDKDF (reference sequence). Here the CDR3 DNA reads TGTGCCACCAGTAAGGACAGGGGAAGGACCGGGGAGCTGTTTTTT. It yields the protein CATSKDRGRTGELFF.

This clonotype is labeled medium-sized (0.01 to 0.1%). This beta chain represents an off-target read in a library built for alpha chains; its size is of limited meaning. The chain links TRBV13 to TRBJ1-5; 10 bases are a match to TRBD1. There are 16 residues in the CDR3. V trimming: 5 bases; J trimming: 2 bases; junction bases outside the gene matches: 6. CDR1 is PRHDT, CDR2 FYEKMQ, per germline (reference sequence). The CDR3 nucleotides read TGTGCCAGCAGCCGCCGGGACAGGGGTCGCAATCAGCCCCAGCATTTT. Translating it yields CASSRRDRGRNQPQHF.

By proportion, this clonotype is medium-sized (0.01 to 0.1%). A library made for alpha chains picked up this beta chain off target, so its size means little. CDR3 nucleotide sequence: TGTGCCAGCAGCTGGACTAGCGGGATAGGTAATGAGCAGTTCTTC. Translation: CASSWTSGIGNEQFF. The chain employs TRBV7-9 and TRBJ2-1; TRBD2 matches at 12 bases. After removal of 4 bases from V and 7 bases from J, the junction contained 5 bases not matched to a gene. The CDR3 is 15 amino acids. Germline assignment: CDR1 SEHNR and CDR2 FQNEAQ (reference sequence).

This clonotype ranks as medium-sized. A library made for alpha chains picked up this beta chain off target, so its size means little. The gene calls are TRBV9 and TRBJ2-2, with TRBD1 matching over 7 bases. The CDR3 spans 17 residues. Looked up from germline, CDR1 is SGDLS and CDR2 is YYNGEE. Unmatched junction bases numbered 11, after V lost 3 bases and J lost 3 bases. CDR3 sequence (DNA): TGTGCCAGCAGCGCCTCGACCCGGGACAGCTACACCGGGGAGCTGTTTTTT. Its translation: CASSASTRDSYTGELFF.

This clonotype was counted at least ten times. Because this beta chain is a stray read in a library intended to capture alpha chains, its abundance should not be given much weight. The gene calls are TRBV3-1 and TRBJ2-3; unclear D gene. This CDR3 is built from 13 residues. Between the trimmed V and J ends, which lost 4 bases and 6 bases, there was a span of 11 bases. Germline loops: CDR1 LGHDT, CDR2 YNNKEL (reference sequence). For the CDR3, the DNA is TGTGCCAGCAGCCCCAGTGGAGCCGATACGCAGTATTTT. Translating it yields CASSPSGADTQYF.

This clonotype was recorded many times. This beta chain lies outside the target of a library built for alpha chains; its clone size means little. This rearrangement joins TRBV7-9 to TRBJ2-5; 8 bases are a match to TRBD2. The length of the CDR3 is 14 residues. Germline V gene lookup returns CDR1 SEHNR and CDR2 FQNEAQ (reference sequence). The J segment lost 5 bases and the V segment lost 3 bases, leaving 5 bases of the junction unmatched. Here the CDR3 reads CASSFSGELETQYF. The CDR3 DNA follows: TGTGCCAGCAGCTTTAGCGGGGAATTGGAGACCCAGTACTTC.

This clonotype was counted many times. This beta chain was picked up by a library intended for alpha chains and is off target, so its count carries little meaning. This chain joins TRBV20-1 and TRBJ2-2; 12 positions agree with TRBD2. Germline values: CDR1 DFQATT, CDR2 SNEGSKA (reference sequence). Losses at the gene ends were 6 bases for V and 5 bases for J; bases not matched to a gene: 7. The CDR3 is made up of 15 amino acids. The CDR3 DNA reads as TGCAGTGCCCGCCCGACTAGCGGGGGTACCGGGGAGCTGTTTTTT. This sequence encodes CSARPTSGGTGELFF.

This clonotype came up many times. This beta chain appears as a stray read in a library generated for alpha chains; its size is not informative. Here the CDR3 DNA reads TGCGCCAGCAGCTTGGTTATCGGGGGCAAGGACGGGGAGCTGTTTTTT. Translation: CASSLVIGGKDGELFF. The chain recombines TRBV5-1 with TRBJ2-2; D is tentatively TRBD1 or TRBD2 (6 bases each). The V gene's germline CDR1 is SGHRS and CDR2 YFSETQ. The length of the CDR3 is 16 residues. V was clipped by 0 bases and J by 7 bases, with 16 bases between them. Looking up the rest from reference TRBV5-1 and TRBJ2-2 gives the full variable domain: KAGVTQTPRYLIKTRGQQVTLSCSPISGHRSVSWYQQTPGQGLQFLFEYFSETQRNKGNFPGRFSGRQFSNSRSEMNVSTLELGDSALYLCASSLVIGGKDGELFFGEGSRLTVL.

By share, this clonotype counts as medium-sized. Since the library was made to target alpha chains, this beta chain is a stray read and its abundance is not meaningful. The chain joins TRBV7-2 to TRBJ2-5; D is possibly TRBD2 (6 bases). CDR1 and CDR2 from the germline V gene are SGHTA and FQGNSA. Between the trimmed V and J ends, which lost 5 bases and 5 bases, there was a span of 15 bases. The CDR3 runs 14 residues. The CDR3 DNA is TGTGCCAGCAGCCGCGATGGAGGGTCCGAGACCCAGTACTTC. Translated, it gives CASSRDGGSETQYF.

This clonotype is medium-sized by share. Found in a library prepared for alpha chains, this beta chain is an off-target read, and its abundance has little meaning. The chain recombines TRBV5-1 with TRBJ1-2; 12 bases align to TRBD1. CDR3 size: 14 residues. Germline CDR1 and CDR2: SGHRS and YFSETQ. V was pared by 4 bases and J by 8 bases, with 6 bases of the junction left unmatched. CDR3 region: CASSPGTGGLGYTF. As DNA, the CDR3 is TGCGCCAGCAGCCCCGGGACAGGGGGCCTCGGCTACACCTTC.

This clonotype showed up many times. Little can be read into the size of this beta chain, an off-target read in a library designed for alpha chains. J is TRBJ2-2 and V is TRBV2; 7 positions agree with TRBD1. The CDR3 is 15 amino acids. The junction had 10 bases not matched to a gene; V was cut back by 10 bases and J by 2 bases. Germline V CDR1 and CDR2: SNHLY, FYNNEI. The CDR3 DNA reads as TGTGCCACCCTCCGGGACAGCCAAAACACCGGGGAGCTGTTTTTT. It codes for CATLRDSQNTGELFF.

By frequency in the sample, this clonotype is medium-sized. This beta chain is a stray read from a library made for alpha chains; its abundance is not meaningful. This sequence joins TRBV12-3 or TRBV12-4 and TRBJ1-1; D is possibly TRBD1 (6 bases). CDR3 length: 15 amino acids. V lost 3 bases to trimming and J lost 2 bases, with 13 bases between them. Here the CDR3 reads CASSFDGGRNTEAFF. The DNA for the CDR3 is TGTGCCAGCAGTTTTGATGGGGGGCGAAACACTGAAGCTTTCTTT.

This clonotype was picked up many times. This beta chain appears as a stray read in a library generated for alpha chains; its size is not informative. V is TRBV20-1 and J is TRBJ2-1; no firm D call. Germline V gene data show CDR1 as DFQATT and CDR2 as SNEGSKA (reference sequence). This CDR3 contains 14 residues. The germline V and J ends were trimmed by 0 bases and 3 bases, with 9 bases remaining between them. In DNA form, the CDR3 reads TGCAGTGCTAGAGATACGGCAAACTACAATGAGCAGTTCTTC. It encodes CSARDTANYNEQFF.